The subject of this entry is one T cell receptor (beta chain). This clonotype was picked up a small number of times. Its antigen target is currently unknown. Qualities for individual bases were not recorded, and no much larger clone is one base off. PBMCs were isolated by Ficoll-Paque density gradient centrifugation. These reads were obtained on an Illumina NovaSeq 6000. TCRalpha and TCRbeta cDNA libraries were built by 5'RACE with constant-segment primers, adding sample barcodes and unique molecular identifiers. RNA was extracted from every sample with Trizol reagent. The libraries were amplified in two PCR steps, and the second step added a second sample barcode and Illumina TruSeq adapters. Libraries were sequenced on an Illumina NovaSeq with 2 x 150 bp paired-end reads. In the original analysis: The reads were demultiplexed and collapsed into UMI-guided consensus sequences using migec v1.2.7. Using mixcr v2.1.11, UMI consensuses were aligned to TRA and TRB V and J templates and then assembled into clonotypes. A clonotype was counted as expanded or contracted only when both edgeR and NoisET called the clonotype significant, with the noise models trained on biological replicates. edgeR calls used a false discovery rate-adjusted p below 0.01 and a log2 fold-change threshold of 1. As an exploratory analysis of dynamics, PCA with hierarchical clustering was applied to max-normalized trajectories of the 1000 most abundant clonotypes. Separately sequenced CD4+ and CD8+ repertoires were used to assign the CD4 or CD8 phenotype of responding clones. Clones were called with MiXCR by TCRdb after fastp trimmed the public reads at Q25, and only in-frame beta chains were retained. Each CDR3 protein appears once, grouped with its most common genes and DNA. TCRdb assigned the V and J calls; the authors' analysis was not used. This sample has approximately 89,000 distinct CDR3 sequences in its table, and around 13% of those were observed once. The leading ten clones occupy 41% of the sample.

Sequences MNHEY (CDR1) and SVGAGI (CDR2) are obtained from the germline V gene. V trim: 0 bases; J trim: 2 bases; unmatched bases: 3. Measured from the cysteine to the phenylalanine, the CDR3 is 15 residues long. Kept here is only the CDR3 DNA, which spans 45 bases and is read in frame from base 1. This sample stems from a study of T-cell memory formation after mild COVID-19 (dated by TCRdb to 2020 to 2023). The study in broad terms: TCR sequence clusters from the two donors were largely donor specific. In two donors, T-cell clones that expanded and contracted after mild COVID-19 were tracked by sequencing TCRalpha and TCRbeta repertoires over time. The cohort was made up of two young adult volunteers, one female and one male, who were previously healthy.

Summary of the overall study and its limitations: Clones that contracted from day 15 to 85 showed balanced CD4/CD8 phenotypes, whereas a second wave of clones that expanded from day 15 to 37 leaned towards CD4+. SARS-CoV-2 specificity of the second-wave clones peaking on day 37 was not confirmed. The study covered only a couple of mild cases, and larger cohorts including severe cases with pre-infection samples were considered necessary. The detection of some responding clones in pre-infection memory suggests that pre-existing cross-reactive memory T cells joined the SARS-CoV-2 response. Contracting CD4+ clones were located mainly in the CM and EM memory subsets, whereas CD8+ clones were found to be enriched in EMRA.

Sequencing was carried out using PBMCs or a T cell subset sorted from them (not recorded which). The chain couples TRBV6-5 to TRBJ2-7, with 8 central nucleotides matching TRBD2. This clonotype originated in a man between 18 and 29 years old who had mild COVID-19 (a few samples of this study predate the infection). The sample titles of this study are shuffled in the database, so cell type and time point are left out; the donor was told from shared clones. In nucleotide form, the sequence is TGTGCCAGCAGTTACTCCAGAGCGGGGGCCTACGAGCAGTACTTC. The encoded protein is CASSYSRAGAYEQYF.